This T cell receptor beta chain was identified during a study of Ad26.COV2.S vaccination and SARS-CoV-2 variants. Overall study context: The trial was COV1001 and the donor's arm was Ad26.COV2.S. Participants got Ad26.COV2.S intramuscularly, once or twice 56 days apart. The study's findings and limits: After vaccination, reports described spike-specific CD8+ and CD4+ T cell responses as showing substantial breadth.

A word on this clone: The antigen is undetermined.

Treatment defined: 15 to 20 received Ad26.COV2.S at low or high dose, single or two shots; about five received placebo; per-sample allocation not given. The study sampled participants on day 63 after the first vaccine or placebo injection. Produced via immunoSEQ multiplex PCR; TCRdb's table is partial and in-frame only. Here the sample spans 350,000 to 500,000 clones, roughly nine tenths being singletons. Trimming took off 0 bases at V and 9 bases at J, with 18 bases between the two ends. CDR3 length: 16 residues. CDR1 and CDR2 (germline): MGHRA, YSYEKL. This TCR was recovered from a person between 18 and 60 years old who received the Ad26.COV2.S COVID-19 vaccine or a placebo. The sample in question was peripheral blood, obtained in a trial of Ad26.COV2.S vaccine versus placebo. The rearrangement links TRBV4-1 to TRBJ2-1, with a possible D match to TRBD1 (6 bases). The CDR3 is CASSQEGTGTLSEQFF. Here the CDR3 DNA reads TGCGCCAGCAGCCAAGAAGGAACAGGGACCCTAAGTGAGCAGTTCTTC.